Shown below are 5 T cell receptor beta chains from a single sample sequenced in a study of blood T cell repertoires in COVID-19. Profiling relied on immunoSEQ multiplex PCR, and the TCRdb table lists in-frame clones only, not all of them. The repertoire holds about 200,000 clones, with about 91% as singletons. Material: peripheral blood. All receptors derive from a woman between 40 and 55 years old with acute or convalescent COVID-19.

This clone was counted only a few times. The genes are TRBV5-1 and TRBJ2-7; D gene unclear. The V end lost 0 bases, the J end lost 2 bases, and 9 bases lay between the germline ends. The length of the CDR3 is 14 residues. Per the germline V gene, CDR1 is SGHRS and CDR2 is YFSETQ. Here the CDR3 reads CASSLVGSAYEQYV. DNA of the CDR3: TGCGCCAGCAGCTTGGTGGGCAGTGCCTACGAGCAGTACGTC.

This chain links TRBV5-1 with TRBJ2-2, with 10 bases fitting TRBD1. V shed 2 bases and J 5 bases; nucleotides not matched to a gene: 6. The CDR3 consists of 16 residues. Germline assignment: CDR1 SGHRS and CDR2 YFSETQ. CDR3 DNA sequence: TGCGCCAGCAGCTTTAAGACAGGGGGCCGGACCGGGGAGCTGTTTTTT. Protein product: CASSFKTGGRTGELFF.

A single count supports this clone. The chain has TRBV7-2 and TRBJ1-6, with 9 positions matching TRBD1. Germline trimming cut 3 bases from V and 5 bases from J; bases unmatched to any gene: 2. The CDR3 extends over 15 amino acids. Germline lookup yields CDR1 SGHTA and CDR2 FQGNSA. In DNA, the CDR3 is TGTGCCAGCAGCTTGAGGACAGGGGATAATTCACCCCTCCACTTT. It yields the protein CASSLRTGDNSPLHF. The variable domain in full, completed from reference TRBV7-2 and TRBJ1-6, reads GAGVSQSPSNKVTEKGKDVELRCDPISGHTALYWYRQSLGQGLEFLIYFQGNSAPDKSGLPSDRFSAERTGGSVSTLTIQRTQQEDSAVYLCASSLRTGDNSPLHFGNGTRLTVT.

J is TRBJ1-4 and V is TRBV4-1; 7 bases are a match to TRBD1. The CDR3 is 15 residues long. With V trimmed by 1 base and J by 6 bases, 5 bases remained unmatched. Per germline, CDR1 MGHRA and CDR2 YSYEKL. CDR3 sequence: CASSQGTGHYEKLFF. CDR3 in DNA: TGCGCCAGCAGCCAAGGGACAGGTCATTATGAAAAACTGTTTTTT.

This chain joins TRBV19 and TRBJ1-1, with D unresolved. V was cut by 1 base and J by 4 bases, with 10 bases left in between. CDR1 is LNHDA, CDR2 SQIVND, per germline (reference sequence). This CDR3 has 14 residues. The CDR3 loop is CASSIGSGRTEAFF. The CDR3 DNA reads as TGTGCCAGTAGTATAGGAAGTGGGCGCACTGAAGCTTTCTTT.